The 6 T cell receptor beta chains in this list originate from one sample, sequenced in a study of CD8 T cells in ankylosing spondylitis. TCRdb re-derived calls from the 5' RACE reads in MiXCR, one entry per CDR3 protein. Here the sample spans fewer than 250,000 distinct CDR3 sequences, about 26% being singletons. The sample was blood, either unsorted or a sorted T cell fraction (not recorded which). The source is a male donor with ankylosing spondylitis or in good health (not recorded which).

This clonotype occurred many times. V gene TRBV20-1 combines with J gene TRBJ2-7; the match to TRBD2 covers 13 bases. Germline V CDR1 and CDR2: DFQATT, SNEGSKA (reference sequence). V lost 5 bases, J lost 6 bases, and 13 bases stayed unmatched. The CDR3 has 16 residues. Here the CDR3 DNA reads TGCAGTGCTTCCCCCACTAGCGGGAGGGCCAAGTCCGAGCAGTACTTC. The encoded protein is CSASPTSGRAKSEQYF.

This clonotype was counted ten times or more. The CDR3 region has the DNA TGTGCCAGCAGCGTTAGCGGGAGGTGGCCAAATGAGCAGTTCTTC. It is translated as CASSVSGRWPNEQFF. The V call is TRBV7-3, the J call TRBJ2-1, with TRBD2 matching 10 bases. CDR1 and CDR2 from the germline V gene are SGHTA and FQGTGA. The V and J ends lost 5 bases and 7 bases, in that order; junction bases with no gene match: 8. The CDR3 totals 15 residues. Using reference TRBV7-3 and TRBJ2-1 for the parts outside the CDR3, the full variable domain is GAGVSQTPSNKVTEKGKYVELRCDPISGHTALYWYRQSLGQGPEFLIYFQGTGAADDSGLPNDRFFAVRPEGSVSTLKIQRTERGDSAVYLCASSVSGRWPNEQFFGPGTRLTVL.

This chain joins TRBV20-1 and TRBJ2-7; no clear D gene. The germline CDR1 and CDR2 sequences are DFQATT and SNEGSKA (reference sequence). The CDR3 has 13 amino acids. Trimming took off 6 bases at V and 3 bases at J, with 15 bases between the two ends. This CDR3 is CSALIGIGYEQYF. The DNA for the CDR3 is TGCAGTGCACTTATTGGGATTGGCTACGAGCAGTACTTC.

This clonotype was seen many times. This rearrangement joins TRBV15 to TRBJ2-7; D possibly uses TRBD1 or TRBD2 (5 bases each). Looked up from germline, CDR1 is LNHNV and CDR2 is YYDKDF (reference sequence). Trimming removed 0 bases at V and 0 bases at J, with 12 bases between. This CDR3 has 16 residues. CDR3 sequence: CATSREWDASSYEQYF. CDR3 sequence (DNA): TGTGCCACCAGCAGAGAGTGGGACGCTAGCTCCTACGAGCAGTACTTC. The full variable domain, rest sourced from reference TRBV15 and TRBJ2-7, is DAMVIQNPRYQVTQFGKPVTLSCSQTLNHNVMYWYQQKSSQAPKLLFHYYDKDFNNEADTPDNFQSRRPNTSFCFLDIRSPGLGDTAMYLCATSREWDASSYEQYFGPGTRLTVT.

This clonotype was recorded at least ten times. The chain employs TRBV5-1 and TRBJ1-1, with no clear D. This CDR3 region has 14 residues. Trimming removed 3 bases from V and 0 bases from J, with 9 bases in between. Germline V gene sequence: CDR1 SGHRS, CDR2 YFSETQ. The CDR3 is CASSSPEMNTEAFF. CDR3 DNA sequence: TGCGCCAGCAGCTCCCCGGAAATGAACACTGAAGCTTTCTTT. Full variable domain (missing parts from reference TRBV5-1 and TRBJ1-1): KAGVTQTPRYLIKTRGQQVTLSCSPISGHRSVSWYQQTPGQGLQFLFEYFSETQRNKGNFPGRFSGRQFSNSRSEMNVSTLELGDSALYLCASSSPEMNTEAFFGQGTRLTVV.

This chain connects TRBV21-1 to TRBJ2-4; the table calls TRBD1, which could not be checked here. TRBV21-1 is assigned pseudogene status. The CDR3 sequence is 17 residues long. CDR3 sequence: CASSKWACQNAKNIQYF. CDR3 sequence (DNA): TGTGCCAGCAGCAAATGGGCCTGTCAAAATGCCAAAAACATTCAGTACTTC.